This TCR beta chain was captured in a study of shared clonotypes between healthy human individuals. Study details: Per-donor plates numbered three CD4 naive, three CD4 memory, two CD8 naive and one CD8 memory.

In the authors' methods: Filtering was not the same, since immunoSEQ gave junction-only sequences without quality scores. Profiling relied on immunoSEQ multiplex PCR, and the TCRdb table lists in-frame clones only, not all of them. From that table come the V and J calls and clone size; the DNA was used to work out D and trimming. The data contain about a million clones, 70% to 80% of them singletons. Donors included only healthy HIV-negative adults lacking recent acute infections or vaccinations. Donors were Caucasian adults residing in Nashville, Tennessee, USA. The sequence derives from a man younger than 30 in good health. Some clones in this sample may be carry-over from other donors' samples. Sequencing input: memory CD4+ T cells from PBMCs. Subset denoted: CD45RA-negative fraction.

The CDR3 protein is CASRGFYGTGNGETQYF. CDR3 DNA: TGTGCCAGCAGGGGATTCTACGGGACAGGAAATGGGGAGACCCAGTACTTC. This chain connects TRBV28 to TRBJ2-5, with TRBD1 matching 8 bases. The germline gives CDR1 MDHEN, CDR2 SYDVKM. Trimming took 6 bases from V and 5 from J; bases not matched to a gene: 17. This CDR3 contains 17 residues.